The sequence of this T cell receptor beta chain was determined in a study of CD8 T cells in Susac syndrome. The CDR3 extends over 13 amino acids. The V gene's germline CDR1 is SGHDN and CDR2 FVKESK. V lost 0 bases, J lost 9 bases, and 9 bases lay in between. With random hexamers, 0.5 to 1 ug RNA was reverse transcribed. TCRdb ran MiXCR on the immunoSEQ multiplex PCR reads and lists one entry per CDR3 protein. The sample consists of roughly 200,000 distinct CDR3 sequences, over 85% of them appearing once. Sequencing was done on a sample of CD4+ T cells from PBMCs. The clonotype comes from a human donor in good health. The chain has TRBV14 and TRBJ2-1, with D possibly being TRBD1 (5 bases). This CDR3 is CASSQDRQGEQFF. CDR3 sequence (DNA): TGTGCCAGCAGCCAAGATCGGCAGGGTGAGCAGTTCTTC.